These T cell receptor beta chains were read from a single sample in a study of control samples from healthy donors and cancer patients. Produced via immunoSEQ multiplex PCR; TCRdb's table is partial and in-frame only. The sample lists 130,000 to 150,000 clones, roughly 92% occurring once. Sequenced: blood. The receptors come from a man aged 25-45 years in good health. Both conserved end residues are part of each CDR3. Each record gives: V gene, CDR3 protein.

TRBV6-5,CASKSGQATYEQYF
TRBV6-5,CASGRGSSYEQYF
TRBV9,CASSVTSTPNREQFF
TRBV3-1/TRBV3-2,CASSARGANVLTF
TRBV25-1,CASVSFAGDYGYTF
TRBV6-2/TRBV6-3,CASSLDLKRQGYNEQFF
TRBV10-3,CAIRDLNTIYF
TRBV6-5,CASITPDRPYNEQFF
TRBV29-1,CSVEEGTSSSYNEQFF
TRBV28,CASSRLGPSSYNEQFF
TRBV12-5,CASGTGVLFYEQYF
TRBV28,CASSKGQGYSPLHF
TRBV11-3,CASSYRAFGTGELFF
TRBV7-9,CASSSGVGKGNEKLFF
TRBV18,CASSRNSGNTIYF
TRBV7-9,CASSTTLTSGSLSYNEQFF
TRBV19,CASSIASGRVANTGELFF
TRBV5-4,CASSPEPGGWETQYF